This T cell receptor (beta chain) was obtained from a study of Graves' ophthalmopathy and Graves' hyperthyroidism. Study summary: No treatment had been given when peripheral blood was collected at initial diagnosis.

The authors amplified TCR beta CDR3 regions, and they did so from RNA transcripts for repertoire sequencing. The library came from an HTBI-primed first-round RT-PCR and a second-round multiplex PCR. Each CDR3 protein gets one entry after TCRdb re-called the multiplex PCR reads with MiXCR. The profile shows roughly 380,000 distinct CDR3 sequences, approximately 15% of them singletons. The table lists this clonotype with many counts. Per the germline V gene, CDR1 is WNHNN and CDR2 is SYGVQD (reference sequence). The CDR3 consists of 13 residues. The ends were cut back, 6 bases at V and 8 bases at J, with 16 bases in the middle.

The TCR originated in a young woman with stable Graves' hyperthyroidism. Sequenced material: peripheral blood. The chain is built from TRBV10-1 and TRBJ1-2, with D unresolved. The CDR3 DNA sequence: TGCGCCAGCAGCCCCGAGCCGGGAATCGGCTACACCTTC. This encodes CASSPEPGIGYTF.